One and the same sample provided the 29 T cell receptor beta chains below, sequenced in a study of blood T cell repertoires in COVID-19. Produced via immunoSEQ multiplex PCR; TCRdb's table is partial and in-frame only. The sample has fewer than 400,000 clones, 80% to 90% seen once. Sequenced sample: PBMCs or T cells enriched from blood (not recorded which). The receptors were gathered from a man aged 30 to 39 who had recovered from COVID-19.

The V call is TRBV11-2, the J call TRBJ1-3; D gene uncertain. V lost 2 bases, J lost 0 bases, and 5 bases lay in between. Germline V gives CDR1 SGHAT, CDR2 FQNNGV. This CDR3 has 14 residues. The DNA for the CDR3 is TGTGCCAGCAGCTTAATTATCTCTGGAAACACCATATATTTT. This translates into CASSLIISGNTIYF. Complete variable domain (other parts from reference TRBV11-2 and TRBJ1-3): EAGVAQSPRYKIIEKRQSVAFWCNPISGHATLYWYQQILGQGPKLLIQFQNNGVVDDSQLPKDRFSAERLKGVDSTLKIQPAKLEDSAVYLCASSLIISGNTIYFGEGSWLTVV.

This clone came up once. This chain connects TRBV5-1 to TRBJ1-2; 11 nucleotides match TRBD1. Germline V gene sequence: CDR1 SGHRS, CDR2 YFSETQ. The ends lost 2 bases at V and 4 bases at J; junction bases unmatched: 1. CDR3 size: 14 residues. The CDR3 DNA follows: TGCGCCAGCAGCTTCGGGACAGGGGGCTATGGCTACACCTTC. Protein sequence: CASSFGTGGYGYTF.

This chain joins TRBV11-2 and TRBJ2-5; TRBD2 aligns across 8 bases. Per germline, CDR1 SGHAT and CDR2 FQNNGV. This CDR3 has 15 residues. V lost 3 bases and J lost 0; bases outside the gene matches: 3. Here the CDR3 DNA reads TGTGCCAGCAGCTTCCAGCGGGGGTACCAAGAGACCCAGTACTTC. Translating it yields CASSFQRGYQETQYF.

The chain recombines TRBV7-6 with TRBJ2-1, with 8 bases fitting TRBD1. With V trimmed by 4 bases and J by 10 bases, 12 bases remained unmatched. Germline V gene data show CDR1 as SGHVS and CDR2 as FNYEAQ. The CDR3 consists of 15 residues. Here the CDR3 DNA reads TGTGCCAGCAGCTCCAGGGCTCAGGGGGCCAGAGAGCAGTTCTTC. Translation: CASSSRAQGAREQFF.

This chain uses TRBV7-9 with TRBJ1-4; the D gene is possibly TRBD1 (6 bases). With 2 bases removed from V and 4 bases from J, the gap between germline ends came to 14 bases. In germline, CDR1 is SEHNR, CDR2 FQNEAQ (reference sequence). This CDR3 region has 16 residues. CDR3 nucleotides: TGTGCCAGCAGCTTACTATTAGGACAGTTTAATGAAAAACTGTTTTTT. Its protein product is CASSLLLGQFNEKLFF.

The chain carries TRBV19 and TRBJ2-7, with 10 positions matching TRBD1. CDR3 size: 15 residues. The V gene's germline CDR1 is LNHDA and CDR2 SQIVND (reference sequence). V was clipped by 5 bases and J by 0 bases; unmatched bases: 4. CDR3 DNA sequence: TGTGCCAGTAGTGAGACAGGGGGCTTCTCCTACGAGCAGTACTTC. As protein: CASSETGGFSYEQYF.

The rearrangement uses TRBV7-7 and TRBJ1-5, with a tentative D call TRBD1 (6 bases). The CDR3 extends over 17 amino acids. The germline V gene has CDR1 SSHAT and CDR2 FNYEAQ (reference sequence). The germline V and J ends were trimmed by 5 bases and 0 bases, with 17 bases remaining between them. The CDR3 nucleotides are TGTGCCAGCAGCCCAAAAGGCAGGGGACATAGCAATCAGCCCCAGCATTTT. It yields the protein CASSPKGRGHSNQPQHF.

This clone appeared once. The chain uses TRBV10-2 and TRBJ1-1, with D hard to call. V was trimmed by 0 bases and J by 0 bases, leaving 5 bases between them. This CDR3 contains 14 residues. Germline V gene sequence: CDR1 WSHSY, CDR2 SAAADI. Written as DNA, the CDR3 is TGCGCCAGCAGTGAGTCGGGAGTGAACACTGAAGCTTTCTTT. Translated: CASSESGVNTEAFF.

The chain combines TRBV2 with TRBJ2-7; 9 bases are shared with TRBD2. Germline V gives CDR1 SNHLY, CDR2 FYNNEI. The CDR3 spans 14 residues. V shed 7 bases and J 3 bases; nucleotides not matched to a gene: 7. The DNA for the CDR3 is TGTGCCAGCAATCGGCGGGGGGGAAACTACGAGCAGTACTTC. This gives the protein CASNRRGGNYEQYF.

The rearrangement links TRBV5-6 to TRBJ2-2, with D uncertain. Germline loops: CDR1 SGHDT, CDR2 YYEEEE. The CDR3 is made up of 14 amino acids. V was clipped by 2 bases and J by 2 bases, with 7 bases between them. In DNA, the CDR3 is TGTGCCAGCAGCTTACTTCCTAACACCGGGGAGCTGTTTTTT. It yields the protein CASSLLPNTGELFF.

The V gene is TRBV9, the J gene TRBJ2-7; 10 bases fit TRBD1. V gave up 3 bases and J gave up 2 bases; unmatched junction bases: 8. The CDR3 has 16 amino acids. Germline V gene data show CDR1 as SGDLS and CDR2 as YYNGEE. CDR3: CASSAGQGVITYEQYF. CDR3 nucleotides: TGTGCCAGCAGCGCAGGACAGGGGGTAATCACCTACGAGCAGTACTTC.

The V and J genes are TRBV7-9 and TRBJ1-1; D possibly corresponds to TRBD1 (6 bases). Trimming took 4 bases from V and 9 from J, leaving 15 bases between them. The germline V gene has CDR1 SEHNR and CDR2 FQNEAQ (reference sequence). This CDR3 comprises 13 residues. This CDR3 reads CASSSQEGGKAFF. The CDR3 DNA sequence: TGTGCCAGCAGCTCCCAGGAGGGGGGGAAAGCTTTCTTT.

J is TRBJ1-3 and V is TRBV6-1; a weak D match, TRBD1 (5 bases). From germline, CDR1 is MNHNS and CDR2 SASEGT. The V end lost 2 bases, the J end lost 0 bases, and 11 bases lay between the germline ends. The CDR3 contains 16 residues. CDR3 coding DNA: TGTGCCAGCAGTGAAATGCAGGGAAGCTCTGGAAACACCATATATTTT. As protein: CASSEMQGSSGNTIYF.

CDR3 coding DNA: TGTGCCAGCAGTCCAAATAGCGGGGGCCGTGCCGATCGAGAGACCCAGTACTTC. Protein sequence: CASSPNSGGRADRETQYF. This rearrangement joins TRBV11-3 to TRBJ2-5; 9 bases agree with TRBD2. There are 18 residues in the CDR3. CDR1 and CDR2 from the germline V gene are SGHNT and YENEEA. The V segment lost 6 bases and the J segment 4 bases; nucleotides outside the gene matches: 18.

The rearrangement joins TRBV30 to TRBJ2-7; 8 bases map to TRBD2. Per germline, CDR1 GTSNPN and CDR2 SVGIG (reference sequence). The CDR3 spans 15 residues. V lost 0 bases, J lost 1 base, and 5 bases stayed unmatched. The CDR3: CAWSVLAGPSYEQYF. In nucleotides, the CDR3 is TGTGCCTGGAGTGTATTAGCGGGGCCGTCCTACGAGCAGTACTTC. Combining the CDR3 with reference TRBV30 and TRBJ2-7 gives the whole variable domain SQTIHQWPATLVQPVGSPLSLECTVEGTSNPNLYWYRQAAGRGLQLLFYSVGIGQISSEVPQNLSASRPQDRQFILSSKKLLLSDSGFYLCAWSVLAGPSYEQYFGPGTRLTVT.

The chain links TRBV28 to TRBJ1-1, with TRBD1 matching 7 bases. The V gene end was trimmed by 5 bases and the J gene end by 4 bases; junction bases not matched to a gene: 4. Germline-derived CDR1 and CDR2 are MDHEN and SYDVKM. There are 13 residues in the CDR3. CDR3 loop: CASSTGATTEAFF. The CDR3 nucleotides read TGTGCCAGCAGTACAGGGGCGACCACTGAAGCTTTCTTT.

The V call is TRBV15, the J call TRBJ1-1; 8 bases line up with TRBD1. Germline V gene lookup returns CDR1 LNHNV and CDR2 YYDKDF (reference sequence). The CDR3 consists of 15 residues. V lost 1 base and J lost 11; bases outside the gene matches: 12. The CDR3 loop is CATSRGLQGAITAFF. The CDR3 DNA reads TGTGCCACCAGCAGAGGTCTTCAGGGGGCTATCACGGCTTTCTTT.

The chain joins TRBV5-4 to TRBJ2-7; 9 nucleotides match TRBD1. This CDR3 region has 14 residues. V lost 1 base to trimming and J lost 9 bases; unmatched junction nucleotides: 8. CDR1 and CDR2 (germline): SGHNT, YYREEE (reference sequence). This CDR3 reads CASSLTAGQGWQYF. The CDR3 DNA reads TGTGCCAGCAGCTTGACCGCGGGACAGGGTTGGCAGTACTTC.

The CDR3 loop reads CASSDGTHNEAFF. The CDR3 nucleotides read TGTGCCAGCAGTGATGGCACCCATAATGAAGCTTTCTTT. The V and J genes are TRBV6-1 and TRBJ1-1; no clear D. V dropped 3 bases and J dropped 7 bases, with 12 bases sitting between them. Per the germline V gene, CDR1 is MNHNS and CDR2 is SASEGT. This CDR3 has 13 amino acids.

V usage is TRBV4-2 and J usage is TRBJ2-7, with 15 bases matching TRBD2. V lost 3 bases, J lost 2 bases, and 8 bases stayed unmatched. There are 18 residues in the CDR3. Germline CDR1 and CDR2: LGHNA and YNFKEQ. The DNA for the CDR3 is TGTGCCAGCAGCCATCGAGGGACTAGCGGGGGGAGGGCCTACGAGCAGTACTTC. As protein: CASSHRGTSGGRAYEQYF.

The chain couples TRBV2 to TRBJ2-1; possible D gene TRBD1, 5 bases. This CDR3 has 13 residues. Trimming removed 4 bases at V and 9 bases at J, with 13 bases between. The germline V gene encodes CDR1 SNHLY and CDR2 FYNNEI. CDR3 residues: CASSGQNQGEQFF. CDR3 bases: TGTGCCAGCAGTGGGCAGAACCAGGGTGAGCAGTTCTTC.

The chain combines TRBV19 with TRBJ1-5; TRBD1 might be the D (5 bases). The V gene's germline CDR1 is LNHDA and CDR2 SQIVND (reference sequence). With 9 bases removed from V and 3 bases from J, the gap between germline ends came to 21 bases. There are 16 residues in the CDR3. The CDR3, as DNA: TGTGCCAGCCTTAGACATTCTACAGGATCCAATCAGCCCCAGCATTTT. Protein product: CASLRHSTGSNQPQHF.

This clone has only one observation. The V gene is TRBV29-1, the J gene TRBJ1-2; 7 bases line up with TRBD1. Germline CDR1 is SQVTM and CDR2 is ANQGSEA. The CDR3 has 12 amino acids. The V segment lost 5 bases and the J segment 8 bases; nucleotides outside the gene matches: 8. The CDR3 spells CSVRPRTGGYTF. In DNA form, the CDR3 reads TGCAGCGTTCGCCCCAGGACAGGAGGCTACACCTTC.

The chain has TRBV27 and TRBJ1-1; 8 bases are a match to TRBD1. Germline-derived CDR1 and CDR2 are MNHEY and SMNVEV (reference sequence). V shed 4 bases and J 5 bases; nucleotides not matched to a gene: 12. The CDR3 is made up of 16 amino acids. The DNA of the CDR3 is TGTGCCAGCAGTTCGTATGGGGACAGGAGAGGAACTGAAGCTTTCTTT. The encoded protein is CASSSYGDRRGTEAFF.

The chain joins TRBV7-6 to TRBJ2-7; D remains ambiguous. Trimming cost V 4 bases and J 2 bases, with 6 bases left between them. Germline V gene lookup returns CDR1 SGHVS and CDR2 FNYEAQ. This CDR3 contains 12 residues. The CDR3 region has the DNA TGTGCCAGCAGCTCTGTCCCCTACGAGCAGTACTTC. Translating it yields CASSSVPYEQYF.

J is TRBJ1-2 and V is TRBV21-1. TRBV21-1 is an annotated pseudogene. The CDR3 spans 14 residues. This CDR3 reads CASNRHARVYGYTF. DNA for the CDR3: TGTGCCAGCAACAGACACGCGAGGGTATATGGCTACACCTTC.

The CDR3 nucleotides read TGCGCCAGCAGCCGGGACAGGGAGTACGAGCAGTACTTC. Encoded protein: CASSRDREYEQYF. The chain employs TRBV4-1 and TRBJ2-7, with TRBD1 matching 9 bases. CDR3 length equals 13 residues. The trim removed 4 bases at V and 4 bases at J, leaving 2 bases unmatched. Germline V gene data show CDR1 as MGHRA and CDR2 as YSYEKL.

This clone was detected only once. The chain joins TRBV5-1 to TRBJ2-1, with D possibly matching TRBD2 (6 bases). The CDR3 contains 15 residues. Germline values: CDR1 SGHRS, CDR2 YFSETQ. V was cut by 1 base and J by 0 bases, with 8 bases left in between. CDR3 DNA sequence: TGCGCCAGCAGCTTGATGGGGGGCTCCTACAATGAGCAGTTCTTC. Amino acids: CASSLMGGSYNEQFF.

V and J are TRBV12-3 or TRBV12-4 and TRBJ1-2; the D gene is possibly TRBD1 (6 bases). The CDR3 sequence is 13 residues long. The germline V and J ends were trimmed by 4 bases and 8 bases, with 14 bases remaining between them. The CDR3 loop is CASSWDTHRGYTF. CDR3 DNA sequence: TGTGCCAGCAGTTGGGACACCCATAGGGGCTACACCTTC.